A selection of T cell receptor beta chains follows, all from one sample in a study of blood T cell repertoires in COVID-19. Libraries were prepared by immunoSEQ multiplex PCR; TCRdb keeps only in-frame clonotypes and omits some of them. In the table there are tens of thousands of clones, roughly 84% of which are singletons. The specimen was peripheral blood. The receptors originated from a man in his 60s with COVID-19, enrolled during active disease. Each CDR3 is given with its conserved first and last residue. The D gene is left open where the match is weak. Some rows have no size entry. The others give once, few or many, or a class for an expanded clone.

D: TRBD1
size: .
V: TRBV7-9
J: TRBJ1-2
CDR3: CASNPGGNYGYTF
DNA: TGTGCCAGCAACCCAGGGGGCAACTATGGCTACACCTTC

D: .
size: .
V: TRBV29-1
J: TRBJ1-2
CDR3: CSVVGGRSYGYTF
DNA: TGCAGCGTTGTGGGGGGGAGAAGCTATGGCTACACCTTC

D: .
size: .
V: TRBV28
J: TRBJ2-6
CDR3: CASSLRQGLAGANVLTF
DNA: TGTGCCAGCAGTTTGAGACAGGGACTAGCTGGGGCCAACGTCCTGACTTTC

D: TRBD1
size: .
V: TRBV19
J: TRBJ1-2
CDR3: CASSIGYGQDGYTF
DNA: TGTGCCAGTAGTATAGGGTATGGACAGGATGGCTACACCTTC

D: .
size: few
V: TRBV6-5
J: TRBJ2-3
CDR3: CASRGPSTDTQYF
DNA: TGTGCCAGCCGGGGTCCTAGCACAGATACGCAGTATTTT

D: TRBD2
size: .
V: TRBV27
J: TRBJ2-7
CDR3: CASSLTGGREQYF
DNA: TGTGCCAGCAGTTTAACCGGGGGGAGGGAGCAGTACTTC

D: TRBD1
size: .
V: TRBV20-1
J: TRBJ1-1
CDR3: CSAGPGQAAFF
DNA: TGCAGTGCTGGACCGGGACAGGCTGCTTTCTTT

D: TRBD2
size: .
V: TRBV18
J: TRBJ2-7
CDR3: CASSPNSGAYEQYF
DNA: TGTGCCAGCTCACCCAATAGCGGGGCCTACGAGCAGTACTTC

D: .
size: few
V: TRBV4-1
J: TRBJ2-6
CDR3: CASSQYVLVRSSGANVLTF
DNA: TGCGCCAGCAGCCAATATGTTCTAGTAAGAAGTTCTGGGGCCAACGTCCTGACTTTC

D: TRBD2
size: .
V: TRBV3-1/TRBV3-2
J: TRBJ2-7
CDR3: CASRQGTSGTYEQYF
DNA: TGTGCCAGCAGACAAGGGACTAGCGGGACCTACGAGCAGTACTTC

D: .
size: .
V: TRBV2
J: TRBJ2-3
CDR3: CASSGGFLTDTQYF
DNA: TGTGCCAGCAGTGGAGGGTTCCTCACAGATACGCAGTATTTT

D: TRBD1
size: .
V: TRBV6-5
J: TRBJ2-2
CDR3: CASSIQGSNTGELFF
DNA: TGTGCCAGCAGTATACAGGGGTCGAACACCGGGGAGCTGTTTTTT

D: TRBD1
size: .
V: TRBV10-1
J: TRBJ1-2
CDR3: CASSGQGSAGYTF
DNA: TGCGCCAGCAGTGGACAGGGGTCGGCTGGCTACACCTTC

D: TRBD1
size: .
V: TRBV6-5
J: TRBJ1-2
CDR3: CASRSTGEGYGYTF
DNA: TGTGCCAGCAGGTCGACAGGGGAGGGCTATGGCTACACCTTC

D: .
size: .
V: TRBV28
J: TRBJ1-6
CDR3: CASSLGGGTFNSPLHF
DNA: TGTGCCAGCAGTTTAGGAGGAGGGACCTTTAATTCACCCCTCCACTTT

D: .
size: .
V: TRBV7-2
J: TRBJ1-6
CDR3: CASSLDSSYNSPLHF
DNA: TGTGCCAGCAGCTTAGACAGCTCCTATAATTCACCCCTCCACTTT

D: .
size: once
V: TRBV30
J: TRBJ1-1
CDR3: CAWSHMNTEAFF
DNA: TGTGCCTGGAGCCACATGAACACTGAAGCTTTCTTT

D: .
size: .
V: TRBV6-1
J: TRBJ1-4
CDR3: CASSEGRNEKLFF
DNA: TGTGCCAGCAGTGAGGGCCGTAATGAAAAACTGTTTTTT